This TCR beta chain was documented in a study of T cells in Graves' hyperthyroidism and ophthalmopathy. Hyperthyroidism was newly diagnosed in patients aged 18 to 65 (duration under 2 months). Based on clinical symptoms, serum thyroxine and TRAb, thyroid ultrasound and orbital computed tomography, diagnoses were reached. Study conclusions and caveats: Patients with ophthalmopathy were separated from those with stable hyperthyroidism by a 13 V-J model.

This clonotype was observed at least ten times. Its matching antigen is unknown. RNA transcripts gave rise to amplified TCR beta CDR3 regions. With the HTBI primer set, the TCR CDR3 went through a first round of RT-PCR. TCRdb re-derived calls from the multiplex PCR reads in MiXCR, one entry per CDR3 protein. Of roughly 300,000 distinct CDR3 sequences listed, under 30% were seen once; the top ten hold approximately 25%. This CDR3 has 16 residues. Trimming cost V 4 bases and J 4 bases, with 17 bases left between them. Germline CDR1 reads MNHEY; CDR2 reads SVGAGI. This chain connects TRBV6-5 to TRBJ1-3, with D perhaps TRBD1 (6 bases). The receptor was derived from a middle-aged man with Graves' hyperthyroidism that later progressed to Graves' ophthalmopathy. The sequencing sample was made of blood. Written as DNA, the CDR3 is TGTGCCAGCAGTTTTGCCCTGGGGGGCCAAGGAAACACCATATATTTT. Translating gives CASSFALGGQGNTIYF.